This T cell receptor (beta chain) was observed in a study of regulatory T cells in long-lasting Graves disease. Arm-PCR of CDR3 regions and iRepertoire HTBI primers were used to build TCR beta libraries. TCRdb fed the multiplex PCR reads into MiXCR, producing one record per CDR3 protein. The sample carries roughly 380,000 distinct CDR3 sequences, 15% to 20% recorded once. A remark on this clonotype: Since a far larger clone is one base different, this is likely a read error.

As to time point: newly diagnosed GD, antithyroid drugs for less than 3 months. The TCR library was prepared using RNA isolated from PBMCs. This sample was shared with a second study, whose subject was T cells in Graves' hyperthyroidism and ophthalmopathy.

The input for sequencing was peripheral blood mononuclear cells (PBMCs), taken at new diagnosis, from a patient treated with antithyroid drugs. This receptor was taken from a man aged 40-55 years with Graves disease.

The CDR3 sequence: CASGLVRNYEQFF. CDR3 nucleotides: TGTGCTAGTGGTTTGGTGAGGAACTACGAGCAGTTCTTC. The gene calls are TRBV12-5 and TRBJ2-1, with no clear D. Trimming stripped 0 bases from V and 10 bases from J, with 10 bases between. This CDR3 comprises 13 residues. Germline CDR1 reads LGHNT; CDR2 reads FRNRAP.